This record looks at one TCR beta chain sequence and its context. The antigen is undetermined. The CDR3 is made up of 14 amino acids. V was pared by 5 bases and J by 4 bases, with 3 bases of the junction left unmatched. Looked up from germline, CDR1 is LNHDA and CDR2 is SQIVND (reference sequence). The data were obtained in a study of shared clonotypes between healthy human individuals. General study points: The study generally estimated greater richness for naive than memory subsets. Compared with clonotypes that all four donors shared, non-shared clonotypes had lower generation probabilities.

Data came from immunoSEQ multiplex PCR; TCRdb stores just in-frame clones and leaves some out. The table shows about 1.5 million clones, with 95% to 99% occurring only once. A split of CD4+ cells into CD45RA+ naive and CD45RA-negative memory subsets was performed. The sample taken for sequencing was naive CD4+ T cells sorted from blood. Indicated subset: CD45RA+ positively selected. The sequence derives from a man aged 30 to 39 in good health. The chain has TRBV19 and TRBJ2-2; 8 bases are a match to TRBD2. The CDR3 region is CASSLLAGTGELFF. Here the CDR3 DNA reads TGTGCCAGTAGTTTGCTAGCGGGCACCGGGGAGCTGTTTTTT.